This record covers a single T cell receptor beta chain. Its matching antigen is unknown. This sample stems from a study of vaccination effects on CD4 cells after COVID-19. Overall study results and limits: Infection- and vaccine-induced clones contracted markedly late after vaccination. The study got few convalescent patients and did not collect any early post-infection timepoints.

Under the ViraFEST assay, PBMC were stimulated with viral peptide pools so that antigen-specific CD4+ T cells expanded. Sequencing was performed afterwards. With approximately 9 days of culture completed, CD4+ T cells were isolated. Each vaccine recipient was nucleocapsid antibody negative and had no prior SARS-CoV-2 infection. Cultures used more than 1.5 million PBMC per well, approximately 9.7 IU/ml IL-2 and around 9.8 ug/ml peptides. Researchers swapped half the medium for IL-2 medium on both days 3 and 7. The method was immunoSEQ multiplex PCR; TCRdb's version includes in-frame clones alone and lacks a portion of them. This sample has around 63,000 clones, with roughly 75% found just once. The clonotype comes from a human donor who received a COVID-19 vaccine. The material was CD4+ T cells from PBMCs cultured with HCoV-OC43 spike peptides, obtained before COVID-19 vaccination. Specified subset: HCoV-OC43 spike overlapping peptide pool stimulation.

CDR3 region: CSVLAGGSTDTQYF. The CDR3 DNA reads as TGCAGCGTTTTAGCGGGGGGGAGCACAGATACGCAGTATTTT. The rearrangement joins TRBV29-1 to TRBJ2-3, with 11 bases aligning to TRBD2. The CDR3 runs to 14 residues. V dropped 5 bases and J dropped 0; count of bases not matched to a gene: 1. Germline loops: CDR1 SQVTM, CDR2 ANQGSEA.